This T cell receptor (beta chain) was observed in a study of blood T cell repertoires in COVID-19. At the level of the study: Sample material is recorded as cDNA or gDNA derived from T cells, B-cell-depleted T cells, or PBMCs.

In the authors' methods: Quantification of nucleated cells was approximated via reference gene primer amplification. The repertoire was sequenced with immunoSEQ multiplex PCR; TCRdb's copy has only in-frame clones and lacks some. The V and J calls and the clone size are those of that table, but D and trimming were determined from the DNA. Among 71,000 or so clones listed, around 83% were seen once. Sequenced material: peripheral blood. This clonotype originated in a man between 65 and 85 years old with acute or convalescent COVID-19.

CDR3 amino acids: CASSKVTQPQETQYF. As DNA, the CDR3 is TGTGCCAGCAGCAAAGTGACACAGCCACAAGAGACCCAGTACTTC. V is TRBV21-1 and J is TRBJ2-5; the table names TRBD1, a call not compared with the DNA. TRBV21-1 has pseudogene status. The length of the CDR3 is 15 residues.